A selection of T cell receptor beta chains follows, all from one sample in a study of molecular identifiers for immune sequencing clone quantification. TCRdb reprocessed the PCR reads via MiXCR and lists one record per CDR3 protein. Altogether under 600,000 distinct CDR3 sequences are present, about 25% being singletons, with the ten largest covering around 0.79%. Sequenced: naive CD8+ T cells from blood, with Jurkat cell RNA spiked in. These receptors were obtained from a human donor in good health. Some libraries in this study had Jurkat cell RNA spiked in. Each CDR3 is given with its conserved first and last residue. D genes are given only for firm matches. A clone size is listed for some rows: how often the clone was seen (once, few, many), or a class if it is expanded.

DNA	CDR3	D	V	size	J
TGTGCCAGCAGCAACCCGGACAGTCCAACGGAGACCCAGTACTTC	CASSNPDSPTETQYF	NA	TRBV7-9	NA	TRBJ2-5
TGTGCCAGCACCCCAAACTCCATTGCAACTAATGAAAAACTGTTTTTT	CASTPNSIATNEKLFF	NA	TRBV6-5	NA	TRBJ1-4
TGTGCCAGCAGCGCCTCACAGACAGGGCTTGGCGGGGAGCTGTTTTTT	CASSASQTGLGGELFF	TRBD1	TRBV9	NA	TRBJ2-2
TGTGCCAGCAGCTTAGGACAGTTCCCCACCCTCCACTTT	CASSLGQFPTLHF	NA	TRBV11-2	NA	TRBJ1-6
TGTGCCAGCAGTTTCGACGGAAGCAAGGCTGAAGCTTTCTTT	CASSFDGSKAEAFF	NA	TRBV27	few	TRBJ1-1
TGTGCCAGCAGTGAAGCGCGGGAGGCCGAGCAGTACTTC	CASSEAREAEQYF	TRBD2	TRBV2	NA	TRBJ2-7
TGTGCCAGCAGCCAAGACGTGGGTAGCGGGATTGGAAATGAGCAGTTCTTC	CASSQDVGSGIGNEQFF	TRBD2	TRBV3-1	NA	TRBJ2-1
TGTGCCAGCAGGGATGAGGTGAATAGCTATGGCTACACCTTC	CASRDEVNSYGYTF	NA	TRBV5-6	NA	TRBJ1-2
TGTGCCAGCATGACAGGTTCTTGGGATCAGCCCCAGCATTTT	CASMTGSWDQPQHF	NA	TRBV6-1	NA	TRBJ1-5
TGTGCCAGCAGCTTAGGTGGGTTAAACTACGAGCAGTACTTC	CASSLGGLNYEQYF	NA	TRBV7-2	many	TRBJ2-7
TGTGCCAGCAGCCCTCAGGGACAGGTGACTGAAGCTTTCTTT	CASSPQGQVTEAFF	TRBD1	TRBV12-3/TRBV12-4	many	TRBJ1-1
TGCAGCGTTGAAGGGGGCCAAAGCTCCTACAATGAGCAGTTCTTC	CSVEGGQSSYNEQFF	NA	TRBV29-1	few	TRBJ2-1
TGTGCCAGCAGCCAAGTTCTAGCGGATATCCCCTGGGGCACAGATACGCAGTATTTT	CASSQVLADIPWGTDTQYF	TRBD2	TRBV14	many	TRBJ2-3
TGTGCCGTCGGATACGAGCAGTACTTC	CAVGYEQYF	NA	TRBV27	NA	TRBJ2-7
TGTGCCAGCAGCTTAGCTGGGGGCCTGAACGCTGAAGCTTTCTTT	CASSLAGGLNAEAFF	NA	TRBV13	NA	TRBJ1-1
TGTGCCAGCAGCCCGAGGGACATCCTGTGGGGGTCCACTGAAGCTTTCTTT	CASSPRDILWGSTEAFF	NA	TRBV14	NA	TRBJ1-1
TGTGCCAGTAGTATGTCCGATACGCAGTATTTT	CASSMSDTQYF	NA	TRBV19	few	TRBJ2-3
TGTGCCTGGATGAAGTTGGCGGATAGCACAGATACGCAGTATTTT	CAWMKLADSTDTQYF	NA	TRBV30	NA	TRBJ2-3
TGTGCCAGCAGAATCGGAGTGAACACCGGGGAGCTGTTTTTT	CASRIGVNTGELFF	NA	TRBV13	NA	TRBJ2-2
TGCAGTGCTAGATCTGGCAGCGACTACGAGCAGTACTTC	CSARSGSDYEQYF	NA	TRBV20-1	NA	TRBJ2-7
TGCAGCGTTGTTATATCGGACTATCAAGAGACCCAGTACTTC	CSVVISDYQETQYF	NA	TRBV29-1	many	TRBJ2-5
TGCGCCAGCAGCCGCGTGACAGGGGGAGAGAACTATGGCTACACCTTC	CASSRVTGGENYGYTF	TRBD1	TRBV4-3	few	TRBJ1-2
TGTGCCAGCAGCTTGGAGGGGATCTCTGGAAACACCATATATTTT	CASSLEGISGNTIYF	NA	TRBV5-6	many	TRBJ1-3
TGTGCCAGCAGCTTAGACCCGGAGTACGAGCAGTACTTC	CASSLDPEYEQYF	NA	TRBV7-9	many	TRBJ2-7
TGTGCCAGCCTGGGGGGAGGGGGCACTGAAGCTTTCTTT	CASLGGGGTEAFF	NA	TRBV28	few	TRBJ1-1
TGTGCCAGCAGCTTGACGGGAGTCGCAGATACGCAGTATTTT	CASSLTGVADTQYF	NA	TRBV5-5	many	TRBJ2-3
TGTGCCAGCAGCTTACCAACAGCAGGATTTGACCGCGCAGATACGCAGTATTTT	CASSLPTAGFDRADTQYF	NA	TRBV7-9	few	TRBJ2-3
TGTGCCAGCAGCAACCCGCGGGACAGTAGCGCAGATACGCAGTATTTT	CASSNPRDSSADTQYF	NA	TRBV9	NA	TRBJ2-3
TGTGCCAGCAGTGACATCATGGCGGGGGTAGACTCTACGCAGTATTTT	CASSDIMAGVDSTQYF	TRBD2	TRBV2	NA	TRBJ2-3
TGTGCCAGCAGGGGTGGGGGGGCTGAAGCTTTCTTT	CASRGGGAEAFF	NA	TRBV7-9	few	TRBJ1-1
TGTGCCAGTAGTATGGATTCCGGGGGATCCGAGCAGTACTTC	CASSMDSGGSEQYF	NA	TRBV19	NA	TRBJ2-7
TGCGCCAGCAGTCGTCCGGGACTACCCTTCAACAATGAGCAGTTCTTC	CASSRPGLPFNNEQFF	TRBD2	TRBV4-1	few	TRBJ2-1
TGTGCCAGCAGTTTAAGGACAGGGGGCCCCATGAACACTGAAGCTTTCTTT	CASSLRTGGPMNTEAFF	TRBD1	TRBV28	NA	TRBJ1-1